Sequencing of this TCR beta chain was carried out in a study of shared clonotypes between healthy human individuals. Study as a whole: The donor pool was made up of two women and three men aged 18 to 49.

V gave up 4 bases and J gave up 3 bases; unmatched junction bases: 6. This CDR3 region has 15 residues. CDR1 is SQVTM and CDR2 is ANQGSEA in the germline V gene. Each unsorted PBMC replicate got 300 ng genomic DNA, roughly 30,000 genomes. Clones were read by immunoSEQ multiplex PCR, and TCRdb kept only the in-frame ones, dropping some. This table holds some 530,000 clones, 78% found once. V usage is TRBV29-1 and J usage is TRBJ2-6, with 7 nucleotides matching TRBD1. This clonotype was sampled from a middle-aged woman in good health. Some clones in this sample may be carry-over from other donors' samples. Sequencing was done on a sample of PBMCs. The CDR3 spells CSVAEGAGGANVLTF. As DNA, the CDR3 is TGCAGCGTTGCCGAGGGGGCGGGTGGGGCCAACGTCCTGACTTTC.